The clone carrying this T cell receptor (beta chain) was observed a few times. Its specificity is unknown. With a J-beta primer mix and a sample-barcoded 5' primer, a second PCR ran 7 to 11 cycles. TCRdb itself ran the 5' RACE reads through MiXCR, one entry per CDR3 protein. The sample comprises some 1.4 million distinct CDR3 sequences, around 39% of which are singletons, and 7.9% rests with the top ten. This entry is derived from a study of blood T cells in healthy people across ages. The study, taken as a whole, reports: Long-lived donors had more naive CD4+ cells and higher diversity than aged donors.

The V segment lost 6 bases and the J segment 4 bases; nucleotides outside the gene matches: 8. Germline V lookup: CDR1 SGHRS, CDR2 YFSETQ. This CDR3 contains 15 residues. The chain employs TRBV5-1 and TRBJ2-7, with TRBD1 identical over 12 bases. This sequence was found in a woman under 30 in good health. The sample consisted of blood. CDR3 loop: CASIEGTGGPYEQYF. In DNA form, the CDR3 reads TGCGCCAGCATTGAAGGGACAGGGGGCCCTTACGAGCAGTACTTC.